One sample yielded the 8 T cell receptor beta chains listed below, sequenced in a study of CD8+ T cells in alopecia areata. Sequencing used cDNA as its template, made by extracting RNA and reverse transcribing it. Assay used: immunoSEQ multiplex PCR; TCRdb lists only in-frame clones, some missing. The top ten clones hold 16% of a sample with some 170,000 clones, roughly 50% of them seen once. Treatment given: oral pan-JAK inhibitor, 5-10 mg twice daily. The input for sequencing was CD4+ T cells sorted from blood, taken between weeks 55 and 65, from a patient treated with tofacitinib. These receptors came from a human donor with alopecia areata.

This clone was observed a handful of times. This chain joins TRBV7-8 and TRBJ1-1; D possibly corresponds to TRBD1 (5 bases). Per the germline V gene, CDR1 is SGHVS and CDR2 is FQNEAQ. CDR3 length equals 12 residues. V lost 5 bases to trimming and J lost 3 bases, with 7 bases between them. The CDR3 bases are TGTGCCAGCAGCCGGACATACACTGAAGCTTTCTTT. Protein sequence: CASSRTYTEAFF. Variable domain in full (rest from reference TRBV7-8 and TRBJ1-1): GAGVSQSPRYKVAKRGQDVALRCDPISGHVSLFWYQQALGQGPEFLTYFQNEAQLDKSGLPSDRFFAERPEGSVSTLKIQRTQQEDSAVYLCASSRTYTEAFFGQGTRLTVV.

The CDR3 DNA reads TGTGCCAGCAGCTTAGGTTCCGAGACCCAGTACTTC. Protein: CASSLGSETQYF. This chain joins TRBV7-6 and TRBJ2-5; D unclear. Per germline, CDR1 SGHVS and CDR2 FNYEAQ. Trimming pared 1 base from V and 5 bases from J, leaving 5 bases between. The CDR3 loop spans 12 amino acids.

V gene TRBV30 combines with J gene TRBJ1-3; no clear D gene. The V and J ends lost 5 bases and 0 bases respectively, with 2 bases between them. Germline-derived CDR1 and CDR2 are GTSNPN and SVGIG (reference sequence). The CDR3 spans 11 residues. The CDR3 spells CAWVSGNTIYF. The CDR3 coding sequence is TGTGCCTGGGTCTCTGGAAACACCATATATTTT.

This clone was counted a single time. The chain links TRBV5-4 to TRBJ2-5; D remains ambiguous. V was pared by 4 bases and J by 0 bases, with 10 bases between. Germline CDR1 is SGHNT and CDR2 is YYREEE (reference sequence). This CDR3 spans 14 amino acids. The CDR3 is CASSPVYDQETQYF. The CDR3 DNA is TGTGCCAGCAGCCCCGTTTACGACCAAGAGACCCAGTACTTC.

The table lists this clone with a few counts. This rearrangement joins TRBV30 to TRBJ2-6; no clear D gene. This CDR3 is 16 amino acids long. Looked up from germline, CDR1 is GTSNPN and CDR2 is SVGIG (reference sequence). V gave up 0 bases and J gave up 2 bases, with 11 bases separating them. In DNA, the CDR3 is TGTGCCTGGAGTGTCCGGGTGGCGGCTGGGGCCAACGTCCTGACTTTC. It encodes CAWSVRVAAGANVLTF.

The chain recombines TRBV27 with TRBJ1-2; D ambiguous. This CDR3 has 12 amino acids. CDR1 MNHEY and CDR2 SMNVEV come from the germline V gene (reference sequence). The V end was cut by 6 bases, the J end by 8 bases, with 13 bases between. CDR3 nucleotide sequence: TGTGCCAGCAGGTCGACCGATTCGGGCTACACCTTC. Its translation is CASRSTDSGYTF.

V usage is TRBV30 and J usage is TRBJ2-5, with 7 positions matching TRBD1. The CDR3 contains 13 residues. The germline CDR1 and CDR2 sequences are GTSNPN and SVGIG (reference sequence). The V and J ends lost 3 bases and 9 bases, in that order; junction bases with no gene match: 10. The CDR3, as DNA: TGTGCCTGGAGCCCCATTAGTGGGACAGCCCAGTACTTC. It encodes CAWSPISGTAQYF.

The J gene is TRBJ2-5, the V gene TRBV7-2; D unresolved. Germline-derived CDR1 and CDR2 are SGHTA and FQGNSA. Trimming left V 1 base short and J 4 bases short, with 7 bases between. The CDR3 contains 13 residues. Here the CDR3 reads CASSLGVRETQYF. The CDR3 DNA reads TGTGCCAGCAGCTTAGGTGTGAGAGAGACCCAGTACTTC.